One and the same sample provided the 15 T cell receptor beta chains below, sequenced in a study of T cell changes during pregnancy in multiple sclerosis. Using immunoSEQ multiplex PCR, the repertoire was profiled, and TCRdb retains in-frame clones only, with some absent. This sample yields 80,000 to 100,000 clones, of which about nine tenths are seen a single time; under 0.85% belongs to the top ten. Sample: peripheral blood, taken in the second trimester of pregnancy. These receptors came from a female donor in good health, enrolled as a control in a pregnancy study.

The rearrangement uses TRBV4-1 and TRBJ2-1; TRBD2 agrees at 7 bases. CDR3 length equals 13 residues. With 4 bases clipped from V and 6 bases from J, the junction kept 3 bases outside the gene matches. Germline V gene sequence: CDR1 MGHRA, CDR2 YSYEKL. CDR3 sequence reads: CASSLRLANEQFF. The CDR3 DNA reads TGCGCCAGCAGCCTTCGACTAGCCAATGAGCAGTTCTTC.

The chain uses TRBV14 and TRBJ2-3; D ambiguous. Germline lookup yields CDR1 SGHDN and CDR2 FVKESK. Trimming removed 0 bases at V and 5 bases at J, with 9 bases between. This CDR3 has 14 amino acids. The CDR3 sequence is CASSQELRGDTQYF. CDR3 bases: TGTGCCAGCAGCCAAGAACTTAGAGGAGATACGCAGTATTTT.

CDR3 sequence: CASSRDRHSYEQYF. The DNA for the CDR3 is TGTGCCAGCAGTCGAGACAGGCATTCCTACGAGCAGTACTTC. The V and J genes are TRBV2 and TRBJ2-7, with TRBD1 as a possible D gene (6 bases). V dropped 5 bases and J dropped 1 base, with 12 bases sitting between them. The CDR3 has 14 amino acids. Germline V lookup: CDR1 SNHLY, CDR2 FYNNEI.

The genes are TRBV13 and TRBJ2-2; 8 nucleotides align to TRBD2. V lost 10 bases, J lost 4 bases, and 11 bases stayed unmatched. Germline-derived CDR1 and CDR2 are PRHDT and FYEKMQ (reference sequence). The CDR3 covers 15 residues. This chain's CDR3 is CATRLGLAGTGELFF. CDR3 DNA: TGTGCCACCCGGCTGGGGCTAGCGGGCACCGGGGAGCTGTTTTTT. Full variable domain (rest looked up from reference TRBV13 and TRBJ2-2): AAGVIQSPRHLIKEKRETATLKCYPIPRHDTVYWYQQGPGQDPQFLISFYEKMQSDKGSIPDRFSAQQFSDYHSELNMSSLELGDSALYFCATRLGLAGTGELFFGEGSRLTVL.

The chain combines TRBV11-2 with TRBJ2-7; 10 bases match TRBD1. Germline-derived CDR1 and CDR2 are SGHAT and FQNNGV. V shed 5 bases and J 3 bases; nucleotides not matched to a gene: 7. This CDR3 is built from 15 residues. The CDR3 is CASSPGTGVDYEQYF. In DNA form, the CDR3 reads TGTGCCAGCAGCCCCGGGACAGGGGTTGACTACGAGCAGTACTTC. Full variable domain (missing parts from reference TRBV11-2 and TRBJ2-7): EAGVAQSPRYKIIEKRQSVAFWCNPISGHATLYWYQQILGQGPKLLIQFQNNGVVDDSQLPKDRFSAERLKGVDSTLKIQPAKLEDSAVYLCASSPGTGVDYEQYFGPGTRLTVT.

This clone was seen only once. The CDR3 protein is CASSFGGGNTIYF. The CDR3 coding sequence is TGTGCCAGCAGTTTCGGCGGAGGAAACACCATATATTTT. The genes are TRBV28 and TRBJ1-3; D is unresolved. The V gene lost 3 bases and the J gene lost 4 bases, with 7 bases spanning the gap. This CDR3 is 13 amino acids long. Germline values: CDR1 MDHEN, CDR2 SYDVKM.

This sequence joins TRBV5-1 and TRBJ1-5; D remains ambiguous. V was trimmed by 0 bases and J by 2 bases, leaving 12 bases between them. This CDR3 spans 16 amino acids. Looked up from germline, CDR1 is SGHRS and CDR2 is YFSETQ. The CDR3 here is CASSLGESEGNQPQHF. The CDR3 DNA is TGCGCCAGCAGCTTGGGGGAGAGCGAGGGCAATCAGCCCCAGCATTTT.

The CDR3: CASSEQGGKKAFF. Here the CDR3 DNA reads TGTGCCAGCAGTGAACAGGGCGGTAAAAAAGCTTTCTTT. The V gene is TRBV6-1, the J gene TRBJ1-1, with a possible D match to TRBD1 (5 bases). The germline CDR1 and CDR2 sequences are MNHNS and SASEGT. V lost 2 bases, J lost 9 bases, and 13 bases lay in between. The CDR3 extends over 13 amino acids.

CDR3 region: CASSLSGGLNNEQFF. The CDR3, as DNA: TGTGCCAGCAGTCTTAGCGGGGGCTTAAACAATGAGCAGTTCTTC. The chain recombines TRBV7-9 with TRBJ2-1, with TRBD2 identical over 9 bases. Germline V CDR1 and CDR2: SEHNR, FQNEAQ (reference sequence). CDR3 size: 15 residues. J lost 5 bases, V lost 6 bases, and 8 bases had no gene match.

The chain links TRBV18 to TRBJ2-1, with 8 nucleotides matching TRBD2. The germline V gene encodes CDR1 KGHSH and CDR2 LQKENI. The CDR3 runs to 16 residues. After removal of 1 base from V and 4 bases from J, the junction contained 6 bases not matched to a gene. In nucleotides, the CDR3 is TGTGCCAGCTCACCACAACTAGCGGACCGTTACAATGAGCAGTTCTTC. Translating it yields CASSPQLADRYNEQFF.

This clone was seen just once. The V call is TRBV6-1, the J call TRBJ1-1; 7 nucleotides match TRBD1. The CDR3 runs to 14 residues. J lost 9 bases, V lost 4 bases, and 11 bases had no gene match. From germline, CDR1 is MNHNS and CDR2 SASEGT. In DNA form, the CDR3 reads TGTGCCAGCAGTGTCAGGGGGTCTAACGCTCAAGCTTTCTTT. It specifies CASSVRGSNAQAFF.

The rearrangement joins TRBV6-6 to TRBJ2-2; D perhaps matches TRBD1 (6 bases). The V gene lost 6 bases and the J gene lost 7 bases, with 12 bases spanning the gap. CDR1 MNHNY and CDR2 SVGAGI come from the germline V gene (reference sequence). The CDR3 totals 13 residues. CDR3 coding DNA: TGTGCCAGCAGCAACAGGGCCGGCGGGGAGCTGTTTTTT. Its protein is CASSNRAGGELFF.

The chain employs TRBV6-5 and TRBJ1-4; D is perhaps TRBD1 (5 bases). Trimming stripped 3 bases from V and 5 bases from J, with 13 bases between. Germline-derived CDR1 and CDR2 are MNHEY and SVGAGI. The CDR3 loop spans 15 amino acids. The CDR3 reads CASSYQRGENEKLFF. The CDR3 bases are TGTGCCAGCAGTTATCAGCGGGGGGAGAATGAAAAACTGTTTTTT.

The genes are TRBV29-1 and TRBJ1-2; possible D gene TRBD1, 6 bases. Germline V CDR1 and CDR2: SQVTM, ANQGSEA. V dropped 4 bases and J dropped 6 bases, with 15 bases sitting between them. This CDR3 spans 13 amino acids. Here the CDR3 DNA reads TGCAGCGTTGGTAGGGGGGGCATGAATGGCTACACCTTC. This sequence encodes CSVGRGGMNGYTF.

The CDR3 DNA follows: TGTGCCAGCAGCCAACTTAGGGACAGGGAAGCCACGCGGGCCAACGTCCTGACTTTC. Translation gives CASSQLRDREATRANVLTF. The J gene is TRBJ2-6, the V gene TRBV14; 9 nucleotides line up with TRBD1. Germline values: CDR1 SGHDN, CDR2 FVKESK. This CDR3 is built from 19 residues. V shed 2 bases, J shed 5 bases, and the junction held 13 bases outside the gene matches.